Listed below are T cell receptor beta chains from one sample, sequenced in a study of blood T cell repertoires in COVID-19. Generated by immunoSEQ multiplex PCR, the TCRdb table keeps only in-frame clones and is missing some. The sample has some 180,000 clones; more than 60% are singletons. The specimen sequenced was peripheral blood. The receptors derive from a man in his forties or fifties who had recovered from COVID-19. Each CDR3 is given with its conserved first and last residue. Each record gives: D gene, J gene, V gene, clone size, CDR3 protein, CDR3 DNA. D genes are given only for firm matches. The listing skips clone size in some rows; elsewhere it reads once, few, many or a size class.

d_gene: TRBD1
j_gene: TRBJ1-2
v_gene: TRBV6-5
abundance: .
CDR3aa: CASSLTGGDGYTF
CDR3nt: TGTGCCAGCAGTCTGACAGGGGGCGATGGCTACACCTTC

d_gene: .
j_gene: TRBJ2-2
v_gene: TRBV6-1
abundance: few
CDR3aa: CASSELLALLTTNTGELFF
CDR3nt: TGTGCCAGCAGTGAACTCCTAGCTCTGCTAACGACGAACACCGGGGAGCTGTTTTTT

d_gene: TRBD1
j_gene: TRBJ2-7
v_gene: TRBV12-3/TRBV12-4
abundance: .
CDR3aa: CASRVTGGDEQYF
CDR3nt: TGTGCCAGCAGGGTGACAGGGGGGGACGAGCAGTACTTC

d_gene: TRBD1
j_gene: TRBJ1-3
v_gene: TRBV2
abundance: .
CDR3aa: CASSRDRGDTIYF
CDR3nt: TGTGCCAGCAGTCGAGACAGGGGAGACACCATATATTTT

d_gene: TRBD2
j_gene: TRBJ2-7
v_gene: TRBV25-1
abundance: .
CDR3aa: CASSAGRDEQYF
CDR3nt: TGTGCCAGCAGCGCCGGGAGGGACGAGCAGTACTTC

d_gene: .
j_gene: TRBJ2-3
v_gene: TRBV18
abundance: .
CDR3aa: CASSPPGRGTDTQYF
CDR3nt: TGTGCCAGCTCACCACCGGGGCGCGGCACAGATACGCAGTATTTT

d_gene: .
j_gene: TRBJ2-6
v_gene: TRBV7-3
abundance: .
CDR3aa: CASSPAGSGANVLTF
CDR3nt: TGTGCCAGCAGCCCCGCGGGGTCTGGGGCCAACGTCCTGACTTTC

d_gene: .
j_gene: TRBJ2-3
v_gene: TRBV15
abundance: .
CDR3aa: CATSRSTYDTQYF
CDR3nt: TGTGCCACCAGCAGATCTACCTACGATACGCAGTATTTT

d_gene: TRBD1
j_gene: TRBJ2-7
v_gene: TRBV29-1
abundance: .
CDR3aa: CSVEDQTGSSYEQYF
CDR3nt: TGCAGCGTTGAAGATCAGACAGGGAGCTCCTACGAGCAGTACTTC

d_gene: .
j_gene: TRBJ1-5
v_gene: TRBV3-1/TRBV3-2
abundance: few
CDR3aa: CASSQQINQPQHF
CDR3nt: TGTGCCAGCAGCCAACAGATCAATCAGCCCCAGCATTTT

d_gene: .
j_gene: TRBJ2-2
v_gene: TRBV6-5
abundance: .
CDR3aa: CASSYSEGTGELFF
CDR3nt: TGTGCCAGCAGTTACTCGGAGGGAACCGGGGAGCTGTTTTTT

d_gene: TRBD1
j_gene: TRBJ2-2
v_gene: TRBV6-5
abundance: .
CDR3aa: CASRPDRGYTGELFF
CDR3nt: TGTGCCAGCCGACCCGACAGGGGTTATACCGGGGAGCTGTTTTTT

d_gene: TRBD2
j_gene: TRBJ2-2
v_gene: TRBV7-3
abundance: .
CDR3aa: CASSLTGLAGGTGELFF
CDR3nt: TGTGCCAGCAGCTTAACGGGACTAGCGGGCGGTACCGGGGAGCTGTTTTTT

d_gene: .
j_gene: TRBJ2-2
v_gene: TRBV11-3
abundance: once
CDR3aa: CASSLARGNTGELFF
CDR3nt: TGTGCCAGCAGCTTGGCCCGGGGGAACACCGGGGAGCTGTTTTTT

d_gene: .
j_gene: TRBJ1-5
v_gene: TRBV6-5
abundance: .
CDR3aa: CASSYRDSQPQHF
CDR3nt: TGTGCCAGCAGTTACCGGGATAGCCAGCCCCAGCATTTT

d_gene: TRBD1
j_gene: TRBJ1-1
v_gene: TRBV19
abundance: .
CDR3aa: CASSPTGDLITEAFF
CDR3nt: TGTGCCAGTAGTCCAACAGGGGATCTGATCACTGAAGCTTTCTTT

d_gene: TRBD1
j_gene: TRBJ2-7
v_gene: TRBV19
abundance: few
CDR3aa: CASSIKSTGGGYEQYF
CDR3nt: TGTGCCAGTAGTATAAAAAGTACAGGGGGCGGCTACGAGCAGTACTTC

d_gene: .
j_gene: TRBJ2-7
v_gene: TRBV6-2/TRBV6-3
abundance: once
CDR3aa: CASTPSGQSNEQYF
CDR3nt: TGTGCCAGCACCCCAAGCGGACAGTCAAACGAGCAGTACTTC

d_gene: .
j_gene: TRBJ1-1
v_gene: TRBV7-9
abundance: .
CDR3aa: CASSSGTGLGGTEAFF
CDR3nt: TGTGCCAGCAGCTCCGGAACGGGATTGGGGGGCACTGAAGCTTTCTTT

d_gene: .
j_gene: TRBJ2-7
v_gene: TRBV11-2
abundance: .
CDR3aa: CASSGIGSSNTYEQYF
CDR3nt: TGTGCCAGCAGCGGAATCGGGTCTTCAAATACCTACGAGCAGTACTTC

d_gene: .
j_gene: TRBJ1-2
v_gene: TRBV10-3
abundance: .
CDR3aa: CAISESEYGYTF
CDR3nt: TGTGCCATCAGTGAGTCAGAGTATGGCTACACCTTC

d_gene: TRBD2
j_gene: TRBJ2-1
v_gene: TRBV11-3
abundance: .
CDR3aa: CASTPIPTGRDNNEQFF
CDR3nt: TGTGCCAGCACCCCAATTCCTACTGGGAGGGATAACAATGAGCAGTTCTTC

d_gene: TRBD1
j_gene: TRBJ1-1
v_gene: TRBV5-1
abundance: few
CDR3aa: CATRPGQGTEAFF
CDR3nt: TGCGCCACCCGGCCGGGACAGGGGACTGAAGCTTTCTTT

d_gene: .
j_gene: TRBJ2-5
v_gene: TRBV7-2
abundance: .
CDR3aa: CASSLGVFQETQYF
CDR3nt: TGTGCCAGCAGCTTGGGAGTCTTCCAAGAGACCCAGTACTTC

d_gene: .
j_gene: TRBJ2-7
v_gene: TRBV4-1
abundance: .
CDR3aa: CASSQDLWAAYEQYF
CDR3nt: TGCGCCAGCAGCCAAGATCTGTGGGCAGCCTACGAGCAGTACTTC

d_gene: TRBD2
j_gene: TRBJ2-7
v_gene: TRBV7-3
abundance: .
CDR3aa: CASSLGGSGYEQYF
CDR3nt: TGTGCCAGCTCATTGGGCGGGAGTGGCTACGAGCAGTACTTC

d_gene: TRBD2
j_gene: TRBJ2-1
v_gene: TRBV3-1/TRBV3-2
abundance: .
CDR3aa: CASSQMVAGAYEQFF
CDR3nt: TGTGCCAGCAGCCAGATGGTGGCGGGAGCATATGAGCAGTTCTTC

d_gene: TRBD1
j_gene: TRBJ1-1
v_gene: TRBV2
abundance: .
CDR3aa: CADSHRGDTEAFF
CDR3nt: TGTGCCGATTCCCACAGGGGAGACACTGAAGCTTTCTTT

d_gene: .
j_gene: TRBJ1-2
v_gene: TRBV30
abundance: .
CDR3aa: CAWRPPGQGYGYTF
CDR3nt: TGTGCCTGGAGGCCCCCAGGGCAGGGCTATGGCTACACCTTC

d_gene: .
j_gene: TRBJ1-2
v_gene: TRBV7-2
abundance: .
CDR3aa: CASSLGGAYGYTF
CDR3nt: TGTGCCAGCAGCTTAGGAGGCGCCTATGGCTACACCTTC

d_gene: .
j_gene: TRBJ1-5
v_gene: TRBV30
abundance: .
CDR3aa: CAWSRGGNSNQPQHF
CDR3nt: TGTGCCTGGTCGAGGGGCGGGAACAGCAATCAGCCCCAGCATTTT

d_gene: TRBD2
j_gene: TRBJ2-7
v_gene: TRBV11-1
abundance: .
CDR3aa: CASSKTSGGYYEQYF
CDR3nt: TGTGCCAGCAGCAAAACTAGCGGGGGGTACTACGAGCAGTACTTC

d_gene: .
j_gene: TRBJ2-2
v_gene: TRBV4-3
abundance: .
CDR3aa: CASSQGIPVNPSQARTGELFF
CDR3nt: TGCGCCAGCAGCCAAGGGATACCGGTCAACCCCAGTCAGGCTCGGACCGGGGAGCTGTTTTTT

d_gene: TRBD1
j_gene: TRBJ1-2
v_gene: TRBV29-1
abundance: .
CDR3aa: CSVLDRVPAF
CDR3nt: TGCAGCGTTCTGGACAGGGTTCCGGCCTTC

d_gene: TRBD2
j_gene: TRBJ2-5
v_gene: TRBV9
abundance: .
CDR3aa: CASSPRGTSGGQETQYF
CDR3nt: TGTGCCAGCAGCCCCAGGGGGACTAGCGGAGGCCAAGAGACCCAGTACTTC

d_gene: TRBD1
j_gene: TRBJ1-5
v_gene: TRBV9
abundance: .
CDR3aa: CASSVGTGSGDEPQHF
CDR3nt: TGTGCCAGCAGCGTGGGGACAGGGAGTGGGGATGAGCCCCAGCATTTT

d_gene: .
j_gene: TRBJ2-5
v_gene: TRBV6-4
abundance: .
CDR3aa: CASSGTPEETQYF
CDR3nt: TGTGCCAGCAGTGGGACACCCGAAGAGACCCAGTACTTC

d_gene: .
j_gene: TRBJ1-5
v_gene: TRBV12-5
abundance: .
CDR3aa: CASGLMFRTRVGNQPQHF
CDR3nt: TGTGCTAGTGGTTTGATGTTTAGGACACGGGTCGGCAATCAGCCCCAGCATTTT

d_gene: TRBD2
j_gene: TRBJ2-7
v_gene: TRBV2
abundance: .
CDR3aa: CASSSVPSGGVSYEQYF
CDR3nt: TGTGCCAGCAGCTCCGTACCAAGCGGGGGAGTATCCTACGAGCAGTACTTC

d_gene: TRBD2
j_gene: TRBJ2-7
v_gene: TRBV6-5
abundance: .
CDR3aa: CAGKTSGDYEQYF
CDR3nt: TGTGCCGGGAAGACTAGCGGAGACTACGAGCAGTACTTC

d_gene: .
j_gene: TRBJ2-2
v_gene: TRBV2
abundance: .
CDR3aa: CASSEQGDLGGLFF
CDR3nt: TGTGCCAGCAGTGAGCAGGGGGACCTCGGGGGTCTGTTTTTT

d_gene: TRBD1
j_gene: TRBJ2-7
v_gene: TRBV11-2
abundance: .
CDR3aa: CASSSTGQVGYYEQYF
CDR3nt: TGTGCCAGCAGCTCCACCGGACAGGTGGGATACTACGAGCAGTACTTC

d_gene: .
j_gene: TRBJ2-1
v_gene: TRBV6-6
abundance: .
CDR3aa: CASSYSMSEQFF
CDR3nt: TGTGCCAGCAGTTACTCGATGAGTGAGCAGTTCTTC

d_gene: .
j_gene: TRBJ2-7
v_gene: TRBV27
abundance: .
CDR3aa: CASSFGAGGTYEQYF
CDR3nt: TGTGCCAGCAGTTTCGGTGCGGGCGGTACCTACGAGCAGTACTTC

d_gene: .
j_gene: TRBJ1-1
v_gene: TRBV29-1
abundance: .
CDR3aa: CSVSRNTEAFF
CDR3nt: TGCAGCGTTTCGCGGAACACTGAAGCTTTCTTT

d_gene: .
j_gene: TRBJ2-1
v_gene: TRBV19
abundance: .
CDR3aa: CASSITDPRYNEQFF
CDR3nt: TGTGCCAGTAGTATAACTGATCCTCGGTACAATGAGCAGTTCTTC

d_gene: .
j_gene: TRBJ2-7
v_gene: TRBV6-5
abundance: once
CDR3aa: CASRTVSYEQYF
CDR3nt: TGTGCCAGCAGGACAGTCTCCTACGAGCAGTACTTC

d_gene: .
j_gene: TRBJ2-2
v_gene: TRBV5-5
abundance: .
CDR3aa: CASSLLSSGTGELFF
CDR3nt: TGTGCCAGCAGCTTGCTCTCCAGCGGCACCGGGGAGCTGTTTTTT

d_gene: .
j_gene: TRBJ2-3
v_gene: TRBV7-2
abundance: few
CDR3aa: CASSSTRDTQYF
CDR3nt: TGTGCCAGCAGCTCGACACGAGATACGCAGTATTTT

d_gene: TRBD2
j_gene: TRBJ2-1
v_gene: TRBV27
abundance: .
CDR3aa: CASSFPRETVTEQFF
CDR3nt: TGTGCCAGCAGTTTCCCGCGGGAGACTGTTACAGAGCAGTTCTTC

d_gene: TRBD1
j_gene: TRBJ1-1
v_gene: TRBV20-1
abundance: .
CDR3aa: CSASNRGFMNTEAFF
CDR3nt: TGCAGTGCTAGTAACAGGGGATTCATGAACACTGAAGCTTTCTTT

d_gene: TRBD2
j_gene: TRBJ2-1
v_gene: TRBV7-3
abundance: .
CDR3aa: CASSPPAGGPYNEQFF
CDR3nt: TGTGCCAGCAGCCCCCCGGCGGGAGGGCCCTACAATGAGCAGTTCTTC

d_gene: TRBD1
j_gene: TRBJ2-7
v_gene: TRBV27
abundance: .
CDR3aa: CASSWTGGSYEQYF
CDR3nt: TGTGCCAGCAGCTGGACAGGGGGTTCCTACGAGCAGTACTTC

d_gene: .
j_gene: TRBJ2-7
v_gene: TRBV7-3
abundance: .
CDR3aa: CASSLGGASEQYF
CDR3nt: TGTGCCAGCAGCCTAGGGGGGGCCAGCGAGCAGTACTTC

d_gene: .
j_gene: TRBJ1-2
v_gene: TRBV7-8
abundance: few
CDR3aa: CASRRRDEGGYGYTF
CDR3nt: TGTGCCAGCAGACGTCGGGACGAAGGGGGCTATGGCTACACCTTC

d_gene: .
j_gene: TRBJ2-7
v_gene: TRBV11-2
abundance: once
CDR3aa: CASSLGRGYEQYF
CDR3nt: TGTGCCAGCAGCTTGGGCAGGGGCTACGAGCAGTACTTC

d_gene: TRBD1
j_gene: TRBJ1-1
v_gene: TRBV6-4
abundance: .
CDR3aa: CASSRDRSNTEAFF
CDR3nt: TGTGCCAGCAGTAGGGACAGATCGAACACTGAAGCTTTCTTT

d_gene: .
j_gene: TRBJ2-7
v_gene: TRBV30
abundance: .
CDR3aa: CAWSLLAYEQYF
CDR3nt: TGTGCCTGGAGTCTCCTTGCCTACGAGCAGTACTTC

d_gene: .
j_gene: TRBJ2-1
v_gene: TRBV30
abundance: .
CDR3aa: CAWSVGGRGGQFF
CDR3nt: TGTGCCTGGAGTGTAGGGGGCCGGGGGGGGCAGTTCTTC

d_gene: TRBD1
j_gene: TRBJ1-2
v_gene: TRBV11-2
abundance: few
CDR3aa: CASSLTGMVQYGYTF
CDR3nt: TGTGCCAGCAGCTTGACAGGGATGGTACAGTATGGCTACACCTTC